Listed here are 29 T cell receptor beta chains from one sample, sequenced in a study of T-cell reconstitution after alpha-beta-depleted transplantation in children. Preparation of the TCRbeta library used unique molecular identifiers. One entry per CDR3 protein results from TCRdb running MiXCR on the PCR reads. The sample contains about 6,500 distinct CDR3 sequences, around a tenth of which appear only once. This specimen consisted of PBMCs, mostly from graft donor cells, obtained 180 days after TCRalphabeta/CD19-depleted stem cell transplant. The origin of the receptors is a child less than two years old who had a stem cell transplant for acute myeloid leukemia, so the T cells may come from the graft donor.

This clonotype is medium-sized by share. The genes are TRBV7-9 and TRBJ2-7, with 8 bases aligning to TRBD1. The J segment lost 7 bases and the V segment lost 5 bases, leaving 13 bases of the junction unmatched. CDR3 length: 15 residues. Germline V gives CDR1 SEHNR, CDR2 FQNEAQ (reference sequence). CDR3: CASSPTGQGAVEQYF. In DNA form, the CDR3 reads TGTGCCAGCAGCCCTACCGGGCAGGGGGCAGTGGAGCAGTACTTC.

Note on this clonotype: Germline and junction disagree at one end, which may indicate a read error. V is TRBV5-6 and J is TRBJ1-5; TRBD1 matches at 7 bases. Germline V gene data show CDR1 as SGHDT and CDR2 as YYEEEE. This CDR3 contains 16 residues. This CDR3 is CASSPRSGGRDQPQLF. DNA of the CDR3: TGTGCCAGCAGCCCCAGGTCAGGGGGGCGGGATCAGCCCCAGCTTTTT.

The V call is TRBV6-2 or TRBV6-3, the J call TRBJ2-1; D is undetermined. The CDR3 runs to 13 residues. Trimming removed 3 bases from V and 10 bases from J, with 13 bases in between. Germline values: CDR1 MNHEY, CDR2 SVGEGT. The CDR3 sequence: CASSYFSAEEQFF. In nucleotides, the CDR3 is TGTGCCAGCAGTTATTTCTCCGCTGAGGAGCAGTTCTTC.

Ten or more counts support this clonotype. The chain recombines TRBV27 with TRBJ2-3, with D unresolved. CDR1 and CDR2 (germline): MNHEY, SMNVEV (reference sequence). The CDR3 covers 12 residues. Trimming took off 4 bases at V and 2 bases at J, with 4 bases between the two ends. CDR3 protein: CASSSHTDTQYF. The CDR3 region has the DNA TGTGCCAGCAGTTCACACACAGATACGCAGTATTTT.

By frequency in the sample, this clonotype is medium-sized. This chain connects TRBV4-1 to TRBJ2-3, with a possible D match to TRBD1 (7 bases). Per germline, CDR1 MGHRA and CDR2 YSYEKL. V was pared by 1 base and J by 2 bases, with 16 bases between. The length of the CDR3 is 17 residues. DNA for the CDR3: TGCGCCAGCAGCCAAGGTTCAGGGGGGCCATTCACAGATACGCAGTATTTT. Protein: CASSQGSGGPFTDTQYF.

J is TRBJ2-7 and V is TRBV7-9; TRBD1 matches 7 bases. V dropped 5 bases and J dropped 1; count of bases not matched to a gene: 8. The CDR3 has 15 residues. CDR1 and CDR2 from the germline V gene are SEHNR and FQNEAQ (reference sequence). The CDR3 region has the DNA TGTGCCAGCAGCGAGAACAGGGACAGTTCCTACGAGCAGTACTTC. Translating it yields CASSENRDSSYEQYF.

By share, this clonotype counts as medium-sized. The genes are TRBV15 and TRBJ1-1, with D possibly TRBD1 on 5 matching bases. Trimming took off 0 bases at V and 0 bases at J, with 11 bases between the two ends. The CDR3 has 16 amino acids. CDR1 LNHNV and CDR2 YYDKDF come from the germline V gene (reference sequence). CDR3 sequence reads: CATSRDIGAMNTEAFF. DNA for the CDR3: TGTGCCACCAGCAGAGATATCGGGGCTATGAACACTGAAGCTTTCTTT. Drawing the rest from reference TRBV15 and TRBJ1-1, the complete variable domain is DAMVIQNPRYQVTQFGKPVTLSCSQTLNHNVMYWYQQKSSQAPKLLFHYYDKDFNNEADTPDNFQSRRPNTSFCFLDIRSPGLGDTAMYLCATSRDIGAMNTEAFFGQGTRLTVV.

V and J are TRBV28 and TRBJ2-7, with no clear D. The length of the CDR3 is 11 residues. Between the trimmed V and J ends, which lost 11 bases and 6 bases, there was a span of 14 bases. CDR1 is MDHEN, CDR2 SYDVKM, per germline. In DNA form, the CDR3 reads TGTGCCGTATCAAGCGTGGCCGAGCAGTACTTC. Protein sequence: CAVSSVAEQYF.

This clonotype came up many times. This chain connects TRBV7-9 to TRBJ2-1, with D perhaps matching TRBD2 (5 bases). The V end was cut by 5 bases, the J end by 6 bases, with 14 bases between. Per germline, CDR1 SEHNR and CDR2 FQNEAQ (reference sequence). The CDR3 covers 14 residues. The CDR3 DNA reads TGTGCCAGCAGCCCGTCGGTAGGGAGCAATGAGCAGTTCTTC. It yields the protein CASSPSVGSNEQFF.

V gene TRBV23-1 combines with J gene TRBJ1-5, with D hard to call. TRBV23-1 is labeled an ORF, and its function is uncertain. This CDR3 has 13 amino acids. Trimming pared 6 bases from V and 5 bases from J, leaving 11 bases between. The CDR3 DNA follows: TGCGCCAGCAGGCCCCGCGGGGATCAGCCCCAGCATTTT. Translation: CASRPRGDQPQHF.

Many counts were recorded for this clonotype. The rearrangement joins TRBV30 to TRBJ2-3; D might be TRBD1 (6 bases). The CDR3 is made up of 15 amino acids. V was cut by 1 base and J by 6 bases, with 17 bases left in between. CDR1 GTSNPN and CDR2 SVGIG come from the germline V gene (reference sequence). CDR3 residues: CAWSGRQDPRDTQYF. CDR3 DNA sequence: TGTGCCTGGAGTGGAAGACAGGACCCTAGGGATACGCAGTATTTT.

This clonotype showed up many times. This sequence joins TRBV5-5 and TRBJ2-1, with unresolved D. This CDR3 is 13 amino acids long. Germline V gene lookup returns CDR1 SGHKS and CDR2 YYEKEE (reference sequence). Trimming pared 4 bases from V and 3 bases from J, leaving 8 bases between. The CDR3 DNA is TGTGCCAGCAGCCCCCGACTCTACAATGAGCAGTTCTTC. Protein sequence: CASSPRLYNEQFF.

This clonotype was counted ten times or more. The gene calls are TRBV7-9 and TRBJ2-1; 16 nucleotides agree with TRBD2. In germline, CDR1 is SEHNR, CDR2 FQNEAQ (reference sequence). Trimming cost V 5 bases and J 8 bases; bases outside gene matches: 12. The CDR3 loop spans 18 amino acids. In DNA, the CDR3 is TGTGCCAGCAGCCTCCCCGGGACTAGCGGGAGGGCCATTGATGAGCAGTTCTTC. Protein: CASSLPGTSGRAIDEQFF.

This clonotype is medium-sized within its sample. V usage is TRBV12-3 or TRBV12-4 and J usage is TRBJ1-1; a possible D gene is TRBD1 (5 bases). V was trimmed by 3 bases and J by 3 bases, leaving 11 bases between them. This CDR3 contains 14 residues. CDR3 in DNA: TGTGCCAGCAGTTTGATGGGGACCGACACTGAAGCTTTCTTT. Amino acids: CASSLMGTDTEAFF.

This clonotype has at least ten counts. CDR3 nucleotide sequence: TGTGCCAGCAGTGATAGCAGGGCCTACGAGCAGTACTTC. It codes for CASSDSRAYEQYF. The chain employs TRBV25-1 and TRBJ2-7; a possible D gene is TRBD1 (5 bases). Germline V gives CDR1 MGHDK, CDR2 SYGVNS. This CDR3 has 13 amino acids. Trimming left V 3 bases short and J 2 bases short, with 8 bases between.

This clonotype appeared many times. The chain has TRBV7-9 and TRBJ2-1; D remains unclear. With 5 bases removed from V and 13 bases from J, the gap between germline ends came to 3 bases. CDR1 and CDR2 (germline): SEHNR, FQNEAQ (reference sequence). The CDR3 consists of 8 residues. Here the CDR3 DNA reads TGTGCCAGCAGCCCCCAGTTCTTC. Its protein is CASSPQFF.

This clonotype is classed as medium-sized. The gene calls are TRBV18 and TRBJ2-7; the match to TRBD1 covers 8 bases. The CDR3 has 14 residues. Per the germline V gene, CDR1 is KGHSH and CDR2 is LQKENI. The V and J ends lost 0 bases and 9 bases, in that order; junction bases with no gene match: 7. The CDR3 DNA follows: TGTGCCAGCTCACCACCGGCAGGGGGCATTGGGCAGTACTTC. Its translation is CASSPPAGGIGQYF. The variable domain in full, completed from reference TRBV18 and TRBJ2-7, reads NAGVMQNPRHLVRRRGQEARLRCSPMKGHSHVYWYRQLPEEGLKFMVYLQKENIIDESGMPKERFSAEFPKEGPSILRIQQVVRGDSAAYFCASSPPAGGIGQYFGPGTRLTVT.

This clonotype came up many times. This sequence joins TRBV6-2 or TRBV6-3 and TRBJ1-4; 10 positions agree with TRBD1. CDR1 MNHEY and CDR2 SVGEGT come from the germline V gene. CDR3 length: 21 residues. V lost 5 bases, J lost 7 bases, and 25 bases stayed unmatched. The CDR3 coding sequence is TGTGCCAGCAGTCCTACCAAGCTTCCCCCGGGACAGGGGTGGCTTGGTGAAAAACTGTTTTTT. It encodes CASSPTKLPPGQGWLGEKLFF.

The rearrangement joins TRBV10-1 to TRBJ2-1; 9 bases map to TRBD1. CDR1 and CDR2 (germline): WNHNN, SYGVQD (reference sequence). The CDR3 runs to 16 residues. Unmatched junction bases numbered 2, after V lost 0 bases and J lost 2 bases. CDR3 sequence (DNA): TGCGCCAGCAGTGAGTCAACAGGGGGCGCCTACAATGAGCAGTTCTTC. As protein: CASSESTGGAYNEQFF.

This clonotype was observed at least ten times. CDR3 coding DNA: TGTGCCAGCAACCTCGACAGACCCTACGAGCAGTACTTC. It encodes CASNLDRPYEQYF. The V call is TRBV6-1, the J call TRBJ2-7; D might be TRBD1 (5 bases). The CDR3 contains 13 residues. Germline CDR1 and CDR2: MNHNS and SASEGT. V lost 7 bases and J lost 2, with 12 bases in between.

There are many counts of this clonotype. The rearrangement uses TRBV13 and TRBJ2-2, with D possibly being TRBD1 (6 bases). Trimming stripped 5 bases from V and 1 base from J, with 8 bases between. CDR1 is PRHDT and CDR2 is FYEKMQ in the germline V gene (reference sequence). The CDR3 is made up of 14 amino acids. CDR3 DNA: TGTGCCAGCAGCCCGACAGGGAACACCGGGGAGCTGTTTTTT. Translating it yields CASSPTGNTGELFF.

This sequence joins TRBV7-9 and TRBJ2-2, with D possibly matching TRBD2 (5 bases). The CDR3 is 15 residues long. The V gene's germline CDR1 is SEHNR and CDR2 FQNEAQ (reference sequence). Trimming cost V 5 bases and J 1 base, with 11 bases left between them. The CDR3 reads CASSPTIQNTGELFF. CDR3 sequence (DNA): TGTGCCAGCAGCCCGACTATTCAGAACACCGGGGAGCTGTTTTTT.

This clonotype was observed many times. For the CDR3, the DNA is TGTGCCAGCAGCAAAGGAGGGACAAACCGAAACACCATATATTTT. Its protein product is CASSKGGTNRNTIYF. The chain combines TRBV21-1 with TRBJ1-3; the DNA was not used to check the table's D call, TRBD1. TRBV21-1 has pseudogene status. The CDR3 is made up of 15 amino acids.

Many counts were recorded for this clonotype. V and J are TRBV28 and TRBJ2-3; 7 bases match TRBD2. V trimming: 5 bases; J trimming: 2 bases; junction bases outside the gene matches: 16. Germline assignment: CDR1 MDHEN and CDR2 SYDVKM. The CDR3 consists of 18 residues. The CDR3 loop reads CASSPLPWGRGNTDTQYF. CDR3 coding DNA: TGTGCCAGCAGTCCCCTACCATGGGGGAGGGGAAACACAGATACGCAGTATTTT.

V gene TRBV4-3 combines with J gene TRBJ2-7; 9 bases map to TRBD2. The CDR3 has 16 residues. CDR1 is LGHNA and CDR2 is YSLEER in the germline V gene. The ends lost 2 bases at V and 5 bases at J; junction bases unmatched: 10. For the CDR3, the DNA is TGCGCCAGCAGCCAAACCTCTACCGCGGGAGGGGACGAGCAGTACTTC. This codes for CASSQTSTAGGDEQYF.

This clonotype occurred many times. The chain employs TRBV12-3 or TRBV12-4 and TRBJ2-3; 11 bases are shared with TRBD2. Unmatched junction bases numbered 8, after V lost 5 bases and J lost 4 bases. This CDR3 is 16 amino acids long. CDR3 loop: CASSPTSGSMPDTQYF. The DNA for the CDR3 is TGTGCCAGCAGTCCAACTAGCGGGAGTATGCCAGATACGCAGTATTTT.

By proportion, this clonotype is medium-sized (0.01 to 0.1%). The chain has TRBV20-1 and TRBJ2-5; 7 bases map to TRBD2. V was clipped by 6 bases and J by 2 bases; unmatched bases: 15. Germline V CDR1 and CDR2: DFQATT, SNEGSKA (reference sequence). The CDR3 length is 16 residues. The CDR3 here is CSANSLADATQETQYF. In DNA, the CDR3 is TGCAGTGCCAACAGCCTAGCGGATGCCACACAAGAGACCCAGTACTTC.

This clonotype came up many times. V is TRBV24-1 and J is TRBJ1-1; D remains unclear. Per germline, CDR1 KGHDR and CDR2 SFDVKD. This CDR3 contains 13 residues. V was shortened by 5 bases and J by 1 base, with 7 bases between the two germline ends. CDR3 nucleotide sequence: TGTGCCACCAGTGTGGCCGAGAACACTGAAGCTTTCTTT. Translation: CATSVAENTEAFF.

This clonotype is medium-sized within its sample. V is TRBV7-9 and J is TRBJ2-7; 8 bases are a match to TRBD2. This CDR3 has 15 amino acids. Unmatched junction bases numbered 6, after V lost 2 bases and J lost 3 bases. Looked up from germline, CDR1 is SEHNR and CDR2 is FQNEAQ (reference sequence). The CDR3 DNA is TGTGCCAGCAGCTTACAACCGGGGGGGATCTACGAGCAGTACTTC. Amino acid sequence: CASSLQPGGIYEQYF.